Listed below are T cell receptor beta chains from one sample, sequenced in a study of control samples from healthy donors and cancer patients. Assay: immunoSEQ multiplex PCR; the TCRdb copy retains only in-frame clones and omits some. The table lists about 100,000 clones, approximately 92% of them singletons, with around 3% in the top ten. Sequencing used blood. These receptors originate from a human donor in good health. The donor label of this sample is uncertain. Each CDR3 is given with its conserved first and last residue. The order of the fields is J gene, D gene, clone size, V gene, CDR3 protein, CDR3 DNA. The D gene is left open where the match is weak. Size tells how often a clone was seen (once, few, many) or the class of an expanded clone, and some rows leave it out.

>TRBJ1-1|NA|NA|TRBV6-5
CASRATGQPEAFF
TGTGCCAGCAGGGCTACCGGACAGCCTGAAGCTTTCTTT
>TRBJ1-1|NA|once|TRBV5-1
CASSLGATEAFF
TGCGCCAGCAGCTTGGGGGCCACTGAAGCTTTCTTT
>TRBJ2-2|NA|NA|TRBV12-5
CASGWMTDEGTGELFF
TGTGCTAGTGGTTGGATGACAGACGAGGGCACCGGGGAGCTGTTTTTT
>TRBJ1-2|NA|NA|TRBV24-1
CATSANRAGGYTF
TGTGCCACCAGCGCAAACAGGGCAGGAGGCTACACCTTC
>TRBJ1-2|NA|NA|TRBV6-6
CASSHSFTGYLDGYTF
TGTGCCAGCAGCCATTCATTTACAGGGTACCTTGATGGCTACACCTTC
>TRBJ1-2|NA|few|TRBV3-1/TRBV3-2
CASSHVPLGDGYTF
TGTGCCAGCAGCCACGTTCCCCTTGGGGATGGCTACACCTTC
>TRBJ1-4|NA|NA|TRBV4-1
CASSQEISVAGQLGKLFF
TGCGCCAGCAGCCAAGAGATTTCCGTGGCAGGCCAGTTAGGAAAACTGTTTTTT
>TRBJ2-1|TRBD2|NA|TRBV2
CASSGTSGGVEQFF
TGTGCCAGCAGCGGGACTAGCGGGGGGGTTGAGCAGTTCTTC
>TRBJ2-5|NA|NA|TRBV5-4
CASSSGTLTQYF
TGTGCCAGCAGCTCCGGGACTCTGACCCAGTACTTC
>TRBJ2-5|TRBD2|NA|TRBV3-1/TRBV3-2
CASSQGGGVETQYF
TGTGCCAGCAGCCAGGGCGGGGGGGTAGAGACCCAGTACTTC
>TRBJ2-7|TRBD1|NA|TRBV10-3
CAISAETGGYEQYF
TGTGCCATCAGTGCCGAGACAGGGGGCTACGAGCAGTACTTC
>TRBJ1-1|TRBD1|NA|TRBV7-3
CASRGTGNTEAFF
TGTGCCAGCCGGGGGACAGGGAACACTGAAGCTTTCTTT
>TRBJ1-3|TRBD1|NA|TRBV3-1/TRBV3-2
CASSQDFGTGVSGNTIYF
TGTGCCAGCAGCCAAGATTTCGGGACAGGCGTCTCTGGAAACACCATATATTTT
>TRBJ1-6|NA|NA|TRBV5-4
CASKVGGVRFSPLHF
TGTGCCAGCAAGGTTGGGGGGGTTAGGTTCTCACCCCTCCACTTT
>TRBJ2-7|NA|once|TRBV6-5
CASKPSEGGPYEQYF
TGTGCCAGCAAACCGTCGGAGGGGGGCCCCTACGAGCAGTACTTC
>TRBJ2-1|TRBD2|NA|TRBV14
CASSQRLAEEQFF
TGTGCCAGCAGCCAAAGACTAGCGGAAGAGCAGTTCTTC
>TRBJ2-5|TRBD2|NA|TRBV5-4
CASSLATSGTETQYF
TGTGCCAGCAGCTTGGCGACTAGCGGCACGGAGACCCAGTACTTC
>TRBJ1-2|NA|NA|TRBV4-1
CASSQESGLKYTF
TGCGCCAGCAGCCAAGAAAGTGGCCTCAAGTACACCTTC
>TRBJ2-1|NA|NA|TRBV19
CASSIGSSGTYNEQFF
TGTGCCAGTAGTATAGGGTCGAGCGGAACCTACAATGAGCAGTTCTTC
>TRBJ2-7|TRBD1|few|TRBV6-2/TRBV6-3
CASSWDSFYEQYF
TGTGCCAGCAGTTGGGACAGCTTCTACGAGCAGTACTTC
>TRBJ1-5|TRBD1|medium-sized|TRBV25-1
CASSKGGQGSQPQHF
TGTGCCAGCAGTAAAGGTGGACAGGGGAGTCAGCCCCAGCATTTT
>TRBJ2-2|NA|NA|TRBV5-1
CASSWQEINGELFF
TGCGCCAGCAGCTGGCAGGAAATTAACGGGGAGCTGTTTTTT
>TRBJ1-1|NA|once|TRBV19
CASSIRGANTEAFF
TGTGCCAGTAGTATTCGGGGGGCGAACACTGAAGCTTTCTTT
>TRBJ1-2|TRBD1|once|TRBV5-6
CASSLTPGGSYGYTF
TGTGCCAGCAGCCTCACCCCAGGGGGCTCTTATGGCTACACCTTC
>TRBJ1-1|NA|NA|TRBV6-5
CASSSRGMNTEAFF
TGTGCCAGCAGTTCGAGGGGAATGAACACTGAAGCTTTCTTT
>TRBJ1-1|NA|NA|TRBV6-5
CASTWGNTEAFF
TGTGCCAGCACATGGGGGAACACTGAAGCTTTCTTT
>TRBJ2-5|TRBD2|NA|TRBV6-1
CASSEEVAGGLKETQYF
TGTGCCAGCAGTGAAGAGGTTGCGGGGGGGCTCAAAGAGACCCAGTACTTC
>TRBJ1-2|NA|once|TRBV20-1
CSARVGGYTF
TGCAGTGCTAGAGTTGGGGGCTACACCTTC
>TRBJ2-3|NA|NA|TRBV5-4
CASSLAGNTDTQYF
TGTGCCAGCAGCTTGGCAGGGAACACAGATACGCAGTATTTT
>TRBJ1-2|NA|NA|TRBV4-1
CASSQDWPKVYGYTF
TGCGCCAGCAGCCAAGACTGGCCGAAAGTCTATGGCTACACCTTC
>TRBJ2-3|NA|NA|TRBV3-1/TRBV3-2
CASSARPGASTDTQYF
TGTGCCAGCAGCGCTCGACCAGGGGCTAGCACAGATACGCAGTATTTT
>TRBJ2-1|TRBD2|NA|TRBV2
CASSDTLAGGEQFF
TGTGCCAGCAGTGATACGCTAGCGGGGGGCGAGCAGTTCTTC
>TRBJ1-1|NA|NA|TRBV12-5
CASGLGGNTEAFF
TGTGCTAGTGGTTTAGGGGGGAACACTGAAGCTTTCTTT
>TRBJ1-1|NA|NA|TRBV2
CAIRGRVRGMNTEAFF
TGTGCCATCAGGGGCAGGGTGAGGGGAATGAACACTGAAGCTTTCTTT
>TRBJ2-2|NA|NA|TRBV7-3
CASSLNPGELFF
TGTGCCAGCAGCTTAAACCCCGGGGAGCTGTTTTTT
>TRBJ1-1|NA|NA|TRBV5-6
CASSPNPTLTRNTEAFF
TGTGCCAGCAGCCCGAACCCCACCCTAACACGGAACACTGAAGCTTTCTTT
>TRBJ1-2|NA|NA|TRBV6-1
CASSEMLATNYGYTF
TGTGCCAGCAGTGAAATGCTAGCCACTAACTATGGCTACACCTTC
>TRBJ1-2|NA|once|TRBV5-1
CASSLKPADYGYTF
TGCGCCAGCAGCTTGAAGCCGGCTGACTATGGCTACACCTTC
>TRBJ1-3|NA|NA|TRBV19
CASSPEATGNTIYF
TGTGCCAGTAGCCCCGAGGCTACGGGAAACACCATATATTTT
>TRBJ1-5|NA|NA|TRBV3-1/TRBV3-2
CASSQAGVQPQHF
TGTGCCAGCAGCCAAGCCGGGGTACAGCCCCAGCATTTT
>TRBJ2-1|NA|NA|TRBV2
CASTPGDYNEQFF
TGTGCCAGCACCCCGGGAGACTACAATGAGCAGTTCTTC
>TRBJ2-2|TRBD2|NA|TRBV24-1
CATSDLAGGTNTGELFF
TGTGCCACCAGTGATTTAGCGGGGGGGACGAACACCGGGGAGCTGTTTTTT
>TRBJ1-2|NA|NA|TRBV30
CAWRAYRSGYTF
TGTGCCTGGAGGGCATACCGTTCCGGCTACACCTTC
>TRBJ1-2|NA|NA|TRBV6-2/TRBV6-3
CASSSAGWGTNYGYTF
TGTGCCAGCAGTTCCGCCGGGTGGGGGACTAACTATGGCTACACCTTC
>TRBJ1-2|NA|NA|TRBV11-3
CASSLPDSPYGYTF
TGTGCCAGCAGCTTACCGGACAGTCCCTATGGCTACACCTTC
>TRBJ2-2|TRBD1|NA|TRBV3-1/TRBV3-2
CASRSPGTEYSGELFF
TGTGCCAGCCGATCCCCAGGGACAGAGTATAGCGGGGAGCTGTTTTTT
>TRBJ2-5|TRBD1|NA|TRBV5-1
CASSLRTGQETQYF
TGCGCCAGCAGCTTGAGGACAGGACAAGAGACCCAGTACTTC
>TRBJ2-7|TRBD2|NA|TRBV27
CASSTGGSYEQYF
TGTGCCAGCAGTACGGGGGGCTCCTACGAGCAGTACTTC
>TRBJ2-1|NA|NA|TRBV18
CASSPPTGYNEQFF
TGTGCCAGCTCACCACCGACTGGCTACAATGAGCAGTTCTTC
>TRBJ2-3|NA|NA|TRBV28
CASSTAGTSYTDTQYF
TGTGCCAGCAGTACCGCAGGGACCTCCTACACAGATACGCAGTATTTT
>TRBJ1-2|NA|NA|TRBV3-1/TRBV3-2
CASSHDSNYGYTF
TGTGCCAGCAGCCATGACAGTAACTATGGCTACACCTTC
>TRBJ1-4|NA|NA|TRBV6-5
CASSSDPTNEKLFF
TGTGCCAGCAGCTCAGATCCAACTAATGAAAAACTGTTTTTT
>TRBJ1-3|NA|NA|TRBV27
CASSSRVGRNTIYF
TGTGCCAGCAGTTCTAGGGTAGGGCGGAACACCATATATTTT